This T cell receptor beta chain was found in a study of cytomegalovirus exposure and HLA in healthy donors (dated by TCRdb to 2015 to 2018). Regarding the study in general: An earlier analysis of roughly 570 of the donors reported approximately 260 Gb of sequence data and around 100 million unique TCR beta sequences obtained from about 170 million T cells. An early release that covered around 590 HLA-typed donors contained approximately 300 gigabases of sequencing data and tens of millions of unique TCR sequences. Among the roughly 390 genotyped donors, approximately 81% belonged to the genetic ancestry cluster associated with self-reported Caucasian donors. The study aimed to test whether signatures of past pathogen exposure could be identified by cataloging public T cell receptors. Using immunosequencing, the study profiled T cell repertoires from 666 subjects and related those repertoires to cytomegalovirus serostatus. In addition to the first cohort of approximately 670 subjects, a separate validation cohort of 130 or so different subjects was used. The study combined high-throughput TCR immunosequencing, statistical association of individual TCRs with disease status, and machine learning to predict cytomegalovirus infection status. In a later analysis, previously published TCR beta repertoires from fewer than 750 donors were re-analyzed and high-resolution HLA genotyping was added so that TCR occurrence patterns could be studied. Rather than using new phenotypic data, the later analysis identified candidate immune exposures from TCR beta sequences and from how often those sequences occurred across donors. An earlier analysis of about 620 of the donors applied high-throughput TCR beta sequencing to assess whether each TCR beta V gene segment acted as functional or pseudogenic. Donor age, sex, ethnicity and CMV serostatus were compiled alongside the repertoire data. A later genetic analysis used genome-wide SNP genotypes for about 60% of the roughly 670 donors, treating that subset as a discovery cohort. All discovery cohort repertoires had been generated using a single sequencing platform. HLA typing covered class I and class II loci at four-digit resolution. The number of donors typed differed by locus, with roughly 620-630 for A, B, C, DRB1 and DQB1, over 500 for DQA1, approximately 580 for DPA1, and over 400 for DPB1. Because of strong linkage in the cohort, four to six DR-DQ haplotypes were treated as single units for association and clustering. On average, around 240,000 unique TCR beta nucleotide sequences were sequenced per donor among more than 350 genotyped donors of the cohort, with 15% to 20% of those sequences being non-productive. Overall results and qualifications from the work: Correlated functional status among segregating V segments might reflect linkage disequilibrium, but an unknown experimental factor could not be ruled out. A cluster of highly shared sequence variants was judged likely to be a technical artifact of the sequencing pipeline. In a later genetic analysis, a missense DCLRE1C variant was associated with V-gene and J-gene trimming of TCR beta chains, and the association was replicated in an independent cohort. At a false discovery rate of 0.05, a later analysis linked around 17,000 TCR beta sequences to specific HLA alleles. Some IMGT-functional V segments, including TRBV6-2 and TRBV6-3, could not be distinguished by the 87-base-pair reads and were therefore excluded. The authors suggested that the approach could potentially be generalized to other disease states and immunological phenotypes. A few of the identified cytomegalovirus-associated TCR beta chains were confirmed in vitro to be specific for cytomegalovirus antigens. In a later analysis, several top co-occurrence clusters were reported to appear linked to parvovirus B19, influenza, CMV and Epstein-Barr virus. Because HLA typing was missing for some donors at each locus, association tests included only the typed subset. A later analysis found that most CMV-associated TCR beta chains appeared HLA-restricted, with HLA associations seemingly driven largely by CMV exposure. Because counts were too low, roughly 16 rarely observed V segments, including chromosome 9 orphons, were left out of the earlier analysis of 587 of the donors. Most TCR sequences were seen in very few donors, while some public TCRs were found in many individuals. Only TCR beta chains were sequenced in this cohort, and the absence of alpha or paired-chain data limited detectable features. The presence/absence analyses assumed that sequencing depth was roughly uniform across donors, and that assumption may not be true. Compared with the roughly 720-donor mean, donors in an Asian-associated ancestry cluster had fewer N-insertions in productive TCRs, according to a later genetic analysis. A later analysis found that TCR association rates varied across HLA loci, with DRB1 alleles showing the most associated TCRs and HLA-C alleles the fewest. In both the original and validation cohorts, the classifier was reported to diagnose cytomegalovirus status with high specificity and sensitivity. Compared with equally common non-associated chains, HLA-associated TCR beta chains in a later analysis were more clonally expanded and had lower generation probabilities. Assigning TCR associations to individual alleles was difficult when HLA alleles, especially DR and DQ, strongly co-occurred. CMV serostatus was the only immune exposure information available for the cohort. In the study, some 180 TCR beta chains were listed as associated with cytomegalovirus. An earlier analysis of several hundred of the donors showed that most TCR beta V segments appeared in productive rearrangements either about 90% or about 30% of the time, which broadly matched IMGT annotations. A further reported finding was that TCR beta sequences accurately predicted the HLA-A and HLA-B alleles for most subjects in the first cohort.

Library prep was done by the immunoSEQ multiplex PCR assay. A mixture of 60 forward primers for TCR Vbeta segments and 13 reverse primers for TCR Jbeta segments was used in the multiplex PCR. The CDR3 region of rearranged TCR beta genes was amplified from genomic DNA with a multiplex PCR assay. Amplified TCR beta libraries were sequenced as 87-base-pair reads on the Illumina HiSeq System. As for how the authors treated the data: In a later analysis, roughly 80 million unique TCR beta chains were counted across the approximately 670 repertoires, and roughly 11 million of these chains were shared by at least two donors. A nearest-neighbor algorithm error-corrected the raw reads and collapsed the reads into unique sequences, merging closely related sequences to remove PCR and sequencing errors. CDR3 sequences were aligned to IMGT reference sequences to assign V, D and J gene segments. For a sequence to be retained, a match of at least six nucleotides was required to both a V gene segment and a J gene segment. Rearrangements were called productive when the CDR3 lacked stop codons and stayed in frame with V and J; all others were non-productive. Following IMGT convention, CDR3 was defined as the stretch from the second conserved V-encoded cysteine up to the conserved J-encoded phenylalanine. In an earlier analysis of 587 of the donors, sequences lacking an unambiguous match to a single V gene segment were excluded. In an earlier analysis of a few hundred of the donors, V segments were called functional above 56.7% productive rearrangements and were called segregating when the between-donor standard deviation exceeded 5%. A statistical classification framework was built to diagnose cytomegalovirus status from the catalog of TCR beta chain sequences. A later analysis assigned V and J genes by comparing TCR nucleotide sequences with IMGT/GENE-DB human TR gene sequences. In a later analysis, CDR3 sequences and most-parsimonious VDJ recombination scenarios were assigned using the TCRdist pipeline. A later analysis defined each TCR beta chain by its CDR3 amino acid sequence plus V-gene family, and excluded reads lacking a unique V-gene family. As a way to deal with suspected cross-contamination and a sequencing artifact, a later analysis dropped under 600 nucleotide sequences that were highly shared and had low generation probability. In a later analysis, a clonal expansion index was calculated for each public chain from normalized within-repertoire ranks of inferred template counts. Generation probabilities in a later analysis came from a VDJ recombination model fitted to out-of-frame rearrangements, and those results were checked against IGoR. In a later analysis, TCR-TCR, TCR-HLA and TCR-CMV co-occurrence was scored with hypergeometric tests, and a repertoire-size bias correction was applied to TCR pairs. A later analysis estimated false discovery rates by permuting HLA or CMV assignments 20 times. In a later analysis, co-occurring TCRs were grouped using DBSCAN, with TCRdist sequence similarity added in when clustering inside HLA-allele-positive subsets. For co-occurrence clustering, repertoires with fewer than 30,000 or more than 120,000 public chains were excluded, along with roughly five repertoires with anomalous nucleotide sharing. The source is immuneACCESS, and TCRdb retained only in-frame sequences with V and J called. Part of the clones is not carried over; for the studies checked, unresolved V genes explain less than half of this, and the remainder is unexplained. The V and J calls and the clone size are those of that table, but D and trimming were determined from the DNA. In this sample the table shows a few hundred thousand clones, around 83% of which occur a single time. The ten largest make up approximately 1.4% of the sample.

This clone was seen a handful of times. Its binding antigen is unknown. The record has no base qualities; no much larger clone is one base away. The CDR3 covers 16 residues, taking in both the cysteine and the phenylalanine. Just CDR3 DNA is preserved here, 48 bases in frame from base 1. V drops 0 bases and J drops 4 bases, leaving 15 bases in between. CDR1 and CDR2, per the germline V gene, are LGHNA and YSLEER. The cohort comprised around 690 healthy bone marrow donors. All cohort members were sampled while nominally healthy, although unrecorded immune exposures were likely present. The donor tested CMV seronegative and was one of the 352 seronegative cohort members. Each donor provided a peripheral blood sample, and peripheral blood mononuclear cells were used for TCR beta sequencing. The Qiagen DNeasy Blood Extraction Kit was used to extract genomic DNA from the blood cell samples.

This sequence uses TRBV4-3 and TRBJ1-2, with the D gene uncertain. This receptor was taken from a girl aged 5-17 years in good health and CMV-seronegative. The sequencing sample was made of PBMCs. The sequence in DNA is TGCGCCAGCAGCCAAGATCTCTATGGGAGGACCTATGGCTACACCTTC. This codes for CASSQDLYGRTYGYTF.